This is a list of T cell receptor beta chains from one sample in a study of regulatory T cells in long-lasting Graves disease. MiXCR was run by TCRdb on the multiplex PCR reads, yielding one entry per CDR3 protein. This repertoire shows fewer than 550,000 distinct CDR3 sequences, around a fifth found once; its top ten account for roughly 6.9%. The source material was peripheral blood mononuclear cells (PBMCs), sampled when the disease was refractory, from a patient treated with antithyroid drugs. The receptors derive from a female donor with Graves disease. CDR3s include the opening cysteine and the closing phenylalanine or tryptophan. Not every row has a clone size; where given, it reads once, few, many or a size class.

v_call,j_call,clone_size,cdr3_aa
TRBV24-1,TRBJ2-7,many,CATSEGGYEQYF
TRBV11-2,TRBJ2-5,few,CASSTSRNDRGTQETQYF
TRBV7-9,TRBJ1-5,few,CASSLGFGSFDSNQPQHF
TRBV7-9,TRBJ2-6,-,CASSFLRTGVTGANVLTF
TRBV18,TRBJ1-5,-,CASSPDRSQPQHF
TRBV5-4,TRBJ1-2,-,CASSLAWQGTPSNYGCTF
TRBV7-2,TRBJ1-5,many,CASSWTGVNQPQHF
TRBV7-6,TRBJ1-1,many,CASSFLIGGAEAFF
TRBV7-2,TRBJ2-1,many,CASSLTGLAGGEQFF
TRBV20-1,TRBJ2-5,many,CSASGPQETQYF
TRBV6-2/TRBV6-3,TRBJ2-5,-,CASRQGTYQETQYF
TRBV19,TRBJ1-1,-,CASSHMVGTNTEAFF
TRBV29-1,TRBJ1-1,few,CSVERQSNTEAFF
TRBV12-3/TRBV12-4,TRBJ2-2,many,CASSFAGGTGELFF
TRBV12-3/TRBV12-4,TRBJ2-7,few,CASSLYRGDEQYF
TRBV27,TRBJ2-7,many,CASRGGASGTYLHEQYF
TRBV12-3/TRBV12-4,TRBJ2-2,many,CASSQPDRANTGELFF
TRBV27,TRBJ2-2,many,CASSLIPTGTNTGELFF
TRBV7-3,TRBJ2-7,-,CASSSVVGTGEQYF
TRBV7-2,TRBJ2-7,-,CASSRPGQSVYEQYF
TRBV3-1,TRBJ1-6,few,CASSLQGASTYNSPLHF
TRBV18,TRBJ2-7,-,CASSRGRGEQYF
TRBV12-3/TRBV12-4,TRBJ2-2,-,CASSLDSRVTGELFF
TRBV30,TRBJ1-4,many,CAWSRGDEKLFF
TRBV19,TRBJ2-7,once,CASSPGQAHLGEQYF
TRBV29-1,TRBJ2-7,few,CSALGYEQYF
TRBV6-1,TRBJ1-5,many,CASSGGRDRGNSNQPQHF
TRBV25-1,TRBJ1-4,few,CASSEQGVSFREKLFF
TRBV6-1,TRBJ2-7,many,CASSRTSSNNEQYF
TRBV11-3,TRBJ2-7,many,CASSGTESSEQYF
TRBV20-1,TRBJ2-1,few,CSASGGRLVNEQFF
TRBV20-1,TRBJ1-5,-,CSATNFNQPQHF
TRBV19,TRBJ2-7,-,CASSSGGIVSGKNEQYF
TRBV12-3/TRBV12-4,TRBJ1-3,many,CASSLGPRSGNTIYF
TRBV12-3/TRBV12-4,TRBJ1-3,many,CASSSWSGNTIYF
TRBV7-2,TRBJ2-5,-,CASSADPAETQYF
TRBV11-3,TRBJ1-1,-,CASSTKRFLTATPEAFF
TRBV6-2/TRBV6-3,TRBJ1-2,-,CASSEAQDYGSTF